These 25 T cell receptor beta chains share one sample of origin, sequenced in a study of molecular identifiers for immune sequencing clone quantification. TCRdb passed the PCR reads through MiXCR, listing each CDR3 protein once. The data contain about 40,000 distinct CDR3 sequences, nearly 25% of them singletons. The sequencing sample was made of naive CD8+ T cells from blood, with Jurkat cell RNA spiked in. The subset: FACS-sorted CD8+CD4-CCR7+CD45RA+ naive T cells. Receptors were obtained from a human donor in good health. Some libraries in this study had Jurkat cell RNA spiked in.

This clonotype occurred many times. The V and J genes are TRBV19 and TRBJ2-7; 7 bases fit TRBD1. The germline gives CDR1 LNHDA, CDR2 SQIVND (reference sequence). This CDR3 spans 13 amino acids. J gave up 3 bases and V 5 bases, and 4 bases lay outside the gene matches. CDR3 nucleotides: TGTGCCAGTAGTCCAGGACAGGTCTACGAGCAGTACTTC. Translated, it gives CASSPGQVYEQYF. The full variable domain, its missing parts supplied by reference TRBV19 and TRBJ2-7, is DGGITQSPKYLFRKEGQNVTLSCEQNLNHDAMYWYRQDPGQGLRLIYYSQIVNDFQKGDIAEGYSVSREKKESFPLTVTSAQKNPTAFYLCASSPGQVYEQYFGPGTRLTVT.

The table lists this clonotype with a few counts. Without the conserved terminal phenylalanine or tryptophan, this CDR3 likely stems from a read error. V is TRBV14 and J is TRBJ2-3, with 7 bases that match TRBD1. CDR1 SGHDN and CDR2 FVKESK come from the germline V gene. J lost 5 bases, V lost 5 bases, and 10 bases had no gene match. The CDR3 has 15 residues. The CDR3 bases are TGTGCCAGCAGCGGTGTGATCAGGGGGAGAGATACGCAGTATTCT. Amino acid sequence: CASSGVIRGRDTQYS.

Regarding this clonotype: A read error may be the cause here, since a much bigger clone is one base away. The gene calls are TRBV7-8 and TRBJ2-6; D is unresolved. This CDR3 region has 16 residues. Germline V gene data show CDR1 as SGHVS and CDR2 as FQNEAQ. V was shortened by 5 bases and J by 0 bases, with 11 bases between the two germline ends. As DNA, the CDR3 is TGTGCCAGCAGCAAGGCCCACTTCTCTGGGGCCAACGTCCTGACTTTC. Translated: CASSKAHFSGANVLTF.

This clonotype was counted at least ten times. V is TRBV4-1 and J is TRBJ1-1, with a tentative D call TRBD1 (5 bases). Deletions cut 1 base from V and 1 base from J, with 7 bases between. This CDR3 contains 14 residues. Germline V gives CDR1 MGHRA, CDR2 YSYEKL. CDR3 sequence: CASSQGQPNTEAFF. In DNA, the CDR3 is TGCGCCAGCAGCCAAGGACAGCCGAACACTGAAGCTTTCTTT.

This clonotype showed up many times. This sequence joins TRBV7-9 and TRBJ2-1; 7 bases match TRBD1. This CDR3 contains 13 residues. The V segment lost 8 bases and the J segment 3 bases; nucleotides outside the gene matches: 4. The germline V gene encodes CDR1 SEHNR and CDR2 FQNEAQ (reference sequence). The CDR3 sequence: CASETGIYNEQFF. CDR3 DNA sequence: TGTGCCAGCGAGACAGGGATCTACAATGAGCAGTTCTTC.

On this clonotype itself: This clone may be a read error of a much larger clone one base away. The V gene is TRBV7-9, the J gene TRBJ2-7; no clear D. This CDR3 region has 13 residues. The germline gives CDR1 SEHNR, CDR2 FQNEAQ (reference sequence). The CDR3 sequence is CASSFGNSHEQYF. DNA of the CDR3: TGTGCCAGCAGCTTCGGCAACTCCCACGAGCAGTACTTC.

This clonotype is labeled medium-sized. This chain links TRBV28 with TRBJ2-7; D is perhaps TRBD1 (5 bases). V lost 5 bases and J lost 5, with 10 bases in between. CDR1 and CDR2 from the germline V gene are MDHEN and SYDVKM. CDR3 length: 12 residues. This chain's CDR3 is CASSLQVHEQYF. The DNA of the CDR3 is TGTGCCAGCAGTCTACAGGTCCACGAGCAGTACTTC.

In regard to this clonotype: A much larger clone differs from this one at a single base, so this may be a read error. The chain combines TRBV6-6 with TRBJ1-1; a possible D gene is TRBD1 (5 bases). Germline V gives CDR1 MNHNY, CDR2 SVGAGI (reference sequence). The CDR3 has 13 residues. V shed 5 bases and J shed 5 bases, with 12 bases lying between them. CDR3 coding DNA: TGTGCCAGCAGTCATGGGGGGGGAACTGAAGCTTTCTTT. Protein product: CASSHGGGTEAFF.

This clonotype was seen many times. The chain recombines TRBV9 with TRBJ2-4; D is uncertain. From germline, CDR1 is SGDLS and CDR2 YYNGEE. V gave up 3 bases and J gave up 5 bases, with 6 bases separating them. CDR3 length: 12 residues. CDR3 region: CASSAQENIQYF. The DNA for the CDR3 is TGTGCCAGCAGCGCGCAGGAAAACATTCAGTACTTC.

The rearrangement joins TRBV4-1 to TRBJ2-1; D is unresolved. Germline lookup yields CDR1 MGHRA and CDR2 YSYEKL. The CDR3 has 16 residues. V was cut by 7 bases and J by 8 bases, with 24 bases left in between. The CDR3 DNA follows: TGCGCCAGCACCAACACCCCGTTGGCAGGAATGCATGAGCAGTTCTTC. Protein: CASTNTPLAGMHEQFF.

There are many counts of this clonotype. This chain uses TRBV28 with TRBJ2-5; 11 bases agree with TRBD2. This CDR3 contains 15 residues. Losses at the gene ends were 5 bases for V and 4 bases for J; bases not matched to a gene: 6. Germline V gene data show CDR1 as MDHEN and CDR2 as SYDVKM. CDR3 bases: TGTGCCAGCAGTGGGGGACTAGCGGTGAGAGAGACCCAGTACTTC. This gives the protein CASSGGLAVRETQYF. Filled out from reference TRBV28 and TRBJ2-5, the complete variable domain reads DVKVTQSSRYLVKRTGEKVFLECVQDMDHENMFWYRQDPGLGLRLIYFSYDVKMKEKGDIPEGYSVSREKKERFSLILESASTNQTSMYLCASSGGLAVRETQYFGPGTRLLVL.

This clonotype was seen ten or more times. The chain joins TRBV11-2 to TRBJ2-7, with D possibly being TRBD2 (6 bases). The CDR3 contains 15 residues. V was shortened by 5 bases and J by 5 bases, with 19 bases between the two germline ends. CDR1 and CDR2 from the germline V gene are SGHAT and FQNNGV. CDR3 sequence: CASSPEGPEGHEQYF. The CDR3 DNA reads as TGTGCCAGCAGCCCTGAGGGACCGGAGGGGCACGAGCAGTACTTC.

The chain couples TRBV27 to TRBJ2-3; D remains unclear. This CDR3 has 15 residues. CDR1 is MNHEY, CDR2 SMNVEV, per germline (reference sequence). V lost 8 bases, J lost 0 bases, and 15 bases lay in between. The chain's CDR3 is CASCPSLVSTDTQYF. In DNA, the CDR3 is TGTGCCAGCTGCCCCTCCTTGGTGAGCACAGATACGCAGTATTTT.

This clonotype was recorded many times. The CDR3 bases are TGTGCCAGCAGCTCAGGGACAGGGTATGAGAGCGAGCAGTACTTC. Its protein product is CASSSGTGYESEQYF. The chain uses TRBV5-5 and TRBJ2-7, with 9 bases aligning to TRBD1. Germline CDR1 is SGHKS and CDR2 is YYEKEE (reference sequence). The junction had 10 bases not matched to a gene; V was cut back by 3 bases and J by 6 bases. The CDR3 is 15 residues long.

In the case of this clonotype: It may be a read error: a sequence one base away is much more abundant. V and J are TRBV7-9 and TRBJ2-1; D tentatively fits TRBD1 or TRBD2 (6 bases each). CDR1 and CDR2 from the germline V gene are SEHNR and FQNEAQ (reference sequence). This CDR3 has 15 residues. The CDR3 DNA reads as TGTGCCAGCAGCTTGGTCGGGGGCCCTCCGAATGAGCAGCTCTTC. Translated: CASSLVGGPPNEQLF. Full variable domain (outside the CDR3, taken from reference TRBV7-9 and TRBJ2-1): DTGVSQNPRHKITKRGQNVTFRCDPISEHNRLYWYRQTLGQGPEFLTYFQNEAQLEKSRLLSDRFSAERPKGSFSTLEIQRTEQGDSAMYLCASSLVGGPPNEQLFGPGTRLTVL.

This clonotype was recorded many times. The gene calls are TRBV29-1 and TRBJ2-7, with D hard to call. Germline CDR1 SQVTM, CDR2 ANQGSEA. The CDR3 has 13 amino acids. With 5 bases removed from V and 2 bases from J, the gap between germline ends came to 13 bases. The CDR3 protein is CSVSGVLAYEQYF. For the CDR3, the DNA is TGCAGCGTTTCAGGAGTTCTAGCCTACGAGCAGTACTTC.

In its sample, this clonotype was seen many times. The chain couples TRBV4-2 to TRBJ2-7; 7 bases are shared with TRBD1. The CDR3 contains 14 residues. Germline lookup yields CDR1 LGHNA and CDR2 YNFKEQ. Unmatched junction bases numbered 6, after V lost 7 bases and J lost 0 bases. In nucleotides, the CDR3 is TGTGCCAGCAAACCGGACAGGTCCTCCTACGAGCAGTACTTC. Amino acid sequence: CASKPDRSSYEQYF.

This clonotype was detected many times. As DNA, the CDR3 is TGTGCCAGCAGCTTAGGTGACAGGGGATTCGCTGAGCAGTTCTTC. Translated, it gives CASSLGDRGFAEQFF. This rearrangement joins TRBV7-9 to TRBJ2-1; 8 bases align to TRBD1. Trimming took 1 base from V and 9 from J; bases not matched to a gene: 8. CDR1 is SEHNR, CDR2 FQNEAQ, per germline (reference sequence). This CDR3 has 15 residues.

This clonotype was counted many times. V is TRBV20-1 and J is TRBJ2-7; no clear D. Trimming pared 6 bases from V and 2 bases from J, leaving 14 bases between. The CDR3 consists of 13 residues. The germline V gene encodes CDR1 DFQATT and CDR2 SNEGSKA (reference sequence). The CDR3: CSANSDPPYEQYF. The DNA of the CDR3 is TGCAGTGCAAACAGTGACCCACCCTACGAGCAGTACTTC.

This sequence joins TRBV14 and TRBJ2-7; 13 nucleotides line up with TRBD2. The CDR3 sequence is 17 residues long. The J segment lost 5 bases and the V segment lost 3 bases, leaving 10 bases of the junction unmatched. Per the germline V gene, CDR1 is SGHDN and CDR2 is FVKESK. The CDR3 DNA reads as TGTGCCAGCAGCCACCGCCCTCGACTAGCGGGGGGTAACGAGCAGTACTTC. Amino acids: CASSHRPRLAGGNEQYF. Drawing the rest from reference TRBV14 and TRBJ2-7, the complete variable domain is EAGVTQFPSHSVIEKGQTVTLRCDPISGHDNLYWYRRVMGKEIKFLLHFVKESKQDESGMPNNRFLAERTGGTYSTLKVQPAELEDSGVYFCASSHRPRLAGGNEQYFGPGTRLTVT.

This clonotype was counted at least ten times. The rearrangement links TRBV6-2 or TRBV6-3 to TRBJ2-1; D not certain. Germline V gene lookup returns CDR1 MNHEY and CDR2 SVGEGT. This CDR3 contains 13 residues. Trimming cost V 8 bases and J 0 bases, with 8 bases left between them. CDR3 amino acids: CASLGVSYNEQFF. CDR3 sequence (DNA): TGTGCCAGCTTAGGAGTCTCCTACAATGAGCAGTTCTTC.

This clonotype was counted at least ten times. This chain connects TRBV20-1 to TRBJ2-7, with D tentatively TRBD2 (7 bases). The CDR3 consists of 15 residues. Germline values: CDR1 DFQATT, CDR2 SNEGSKA (reference sequence). V lost 6 bases and J 1 base, leaving 19 bases between the germline ends. The CDR3 DNA is TGCAGTGCAGAGGAGGGGGGGGAAAGGTCCTACGAGCAGTACTTC. It translates to CSAEEGGERSYEQYF.

This clonotype was seen many times. The V and J genes are TRBV5-4 and TRBJ2-3; 11 bases are shared with TRBD2. The CDR3 extends over 15 amino acids. Germline CDR1 reads SGHNT; CDR2 reads YYREEE (reference sequence). The V and J ends lost 4 bases and 2 bases, in that order; junction bases with no gene match: 3. Here the CDR3 DNA reads TGTGCCAGCAGCCTAGCGGGAGGTGTCACAGATACGCAGTATTTT. Encoded protein: CASSLAGGVTDTQYF.

V is TRBV20-1 and J is TRBJ2-7, with 7 bases that match TRBD1. Germline V gene data show CDR1 as DFQATT and CDR2 as SNEGSKA (reference sequence). CDR3 length equals 11 residues. With 6 bases clipped from V and 6 bases from J, the junction kept 5 bases outside the gene matches. The CDR3 region is CSALTGTEQYF. The CDR3 DNA reads TGCAGTGCCCTGACAGGGACCGAGCAGTACTTC.

The gene calls are TRBV29-1 and TRBJ2-3; perhaps TRBD2 as D (6 bases). V gave up 3 bases and J gave up 3 bases, with 25 bases separating them. The CDR3 extends over 18 amino acids. Germline CDR1 reads SQVTM; CDR2 reads ANQGSEA. CDR3 protein: CSVDGVTRTGGRTDTQYF. CDR3 sequence (DNA): TGCAGCGTTGATGGAGTGACGCGAACTGGGGGGAGGACAGATACGCAGTATTTT.